The entry that follows covers one T cell receptor (beta chain) sequence. The CDR3 contains 15 residues. Germline V CDR1 and CDR2: MNHEY, SVGAGI. The V and J ends lost 4 bases and 7 bases respectively, with 17 bases between them. Original processing notes: Amplification from reference gene primers served as the basis for estimated nucleated cell counts. TCRdb keeps only in-frame clones here, not all; method: immunoSEQ multiplex PCR. V and J calls and clone size are those listed in that table; D and trimming were worked out from the DNA. In the table there are hundreds of thousands of clones, about 80% of which are singletons. The sample is drawn from a study of blood T cell repertoires in COVID-19. Study background: The study drew acute and convalescent COVID-19 samples from the United States, Italy and Spain.

Sample: peripheral blood. The receptor was isolated from a human donor in a cohort sampled during active COVID-19. This sequence joins TRBV6-5 and TRBJ1-5; the D gene is possibly TRBD1 (6 bases). The CDR3 DNA follows: TGTGCCAGCAGTTCGACACAGGGTGGATGGCAGCCCCAGCATTTT. The encoded protein is CASSSTQGGWQPQHF.